The T cell receptor beta chain under discussion was sequenced for a study of CD8+CD57+ T cells in acquired aplastic anemia. Study summary: Sorted CD4+ and CD8+ cells gave an average of about 3.4 ug of DNA. Points from the study as a whole: About 29 sequences, all CD8+ CDR3, were shared between patients and controls. Controls and patients did not differ significantly in CD8+ Simpson's diversity.

Before being chosen for sequencing, patients had shown CD8+CD57+ cell expansion by flow cytometry. As a group, the patients uniformly had severe acquired aplastic anemia. Genomic DNA, the template, was used for profiling of the TCR beta VDJ and CDR3. Via MiXCR, TCRdb re-called the reads, giving one row per CDR3 protein. The table records fewer than 200,000 distinct CDR3 sequences, 40% to 50% of them present only once. Germline-derived CDR1 and CDR2 are KGHDR and SFDVKD. The CDR3 length is 13 residues. Trimming stripped 0 bases from V and 8 bases from J, with 9 bases between. Details on this clonotype: As yet, its antigen is unknown.

This sequence joins TRBV24-1 and TRBJ1-2; D gene uncertain. This receptor was identified in a human donor with aplastic anemia. What was sequenced was sorted CD4+, CD8+, or CD8+CD57+ T cells (not recorded which) from PBMCs. The CDR3: CATSDLMGKGYTF. DNA of the CDR3: TGTGCCACCAGTGATTTGATGGGGAAGGGCTACACCTTC.